The 22 T cell receptor beta chains in this list originate from one sample, sequenced in a study of T cell repertoires in cytomegalovirus infection. Their antigens remain unidentified. MiXCR was run by TCRdb on the reads, yielding one entry per CDR3 protein. The sample lists approximately 730,000 distinct CDR3 sequences; approximately 32% were seen once. Source: cultured CD8+ T cells from PBMCs, taken from culture after CMV antigen stimulation. These receptors all come from a human donor in good health (CMV status not recorded). Some clones in this sample may be carry-over from other donors' samples.

The chain recombines TRBV19 with TRBJ2-1; 7 nucleotides line up with TRBD1. The CDR3 covers 17 residues. Germline loops: CDR1 LNHDA, CDR2 SQIVND (reference sequence). V was pared by 3 bases and J by 8 bases, with 16 bases of the junction left unmatched. The CDR3 region is CASSIWPPWTGVDEQFF. The CDR3 region has the DNA TGTGCCAGTAGTATCTGGCCACCTTGGACAGGCGTGGATGAGCAGTTCTTC. Full variable domain (missing parts from reference TRBV19 and TRBJ2-1): DGGITQSPKYLFRKEGQNVTLSCEQNLNHDAMYWYRQDPGQGLRLIYYSQIVNDFQKGDIAEGYSVSREKKESFPLTVTSAQKNPTAFYLCASSIWPPWTGVDEQFFGPGTRLTVL.

This clonotype was observed a handful of times. The gene calls are TRBV7-6 and TRBJ1-5; tentative D call: TRBD1 (6 bases). Trimming removed 1 base from V and 6 bases from J, with 13 bases in between. There are 15 residues in the CDR3. CDR1 is SGHVS and CDR2 is FNYEAQ in the germline V gene. As DNA, the CDR3 is TGTGCCAGCAGCTTAGGGGCAGGGGCTGGTCAGCCCCAGCATTTT. It codes for CASSLGAGAGQPQHF.

In its sample, this clonotype was seen many times. This chain joins TRBV7-2 and TRBJ1-2; D ambiguous. Germline values: CDR1 SGHTA, CDR2 FQGNSA. The CDR3 is 13 amino acids. The V gene lost 1 base and the J gene lost 8 bases, with 11 bases spanning the gap. In DNA, the CDR3 is TGTGCCAGCAGCTTAGTGGTACAAGACGGCTACACCTTC. As protein: CASSLVVQDGYTF.

This sequence joins TRBV14 and TRBJ2-7; maybe TRBD2 (6 bases). Germline CDR1 is SGHDN and CDR2 is FVKESK. The CDR3 consists of 16 residues. The ends were cut back, 4 bases at V and 5 bases at J, with 21 bases in the middle. The CDR3 is CASSRPGSGAYHEQYF. The CDR3 nucleotides read TGTGCCAGCAGCCGCCCGGGTAGCGGAGCATACCACGAGCAGTACTTC.

The chain couples TRBV15 to TRBJ2-3; 9 bases line up with TRBD1. CDR1 and CDR2 (germline): LNHNV, YYDKDF (reference sequence). The CDR3 has 14 amino acids. V lost 8 bases, J lost 1 base, and 4 bases stayed unmatched. CDR3 region: CATQQGARTDTQYF. The CDR3 nucleotides read TGTGCCACCCAACAGGGGGCCCGCACAGATACGCAGTATTTT.

The chain carries TRBV2 and TRBJ2-7; D may match TRBD1 or TRBD2 (5 bases each). The CDR3 covers 12 residues. V lost 6 bases and J lost 4, with 10 bases in between. The germline V gene encodes CDR1 SNHLY and CDR2 FYNNEI. CDR3 protein: CASRPGPYEQYV. The CDR3, as DNA: TGTGCCAGCAGGCCGGGACCTTACGAGCAGTACGTC.

A few counts support this clonotype. The CDR3 DNA reads TGTGCCAGCAGTTCGGGACAGGGGTCGTATAGCAATCAGCCCCAGCATTTT. This codes for CASSSGQGSYSNQPQHF. J is TRBJ1-5 and V is TRBV27; TRBD1 agrees at 10 bases. Losses at the gene ends were 4 bases for V and 0 bases for J; bases not matched to a gene: 6. This CDR3 has 17 amino acids. The germline V gene has CDR1 MNHEY and CDR2 SMNVEV (reference sequence).

This clonotype has just a few counts. The chain carries TRBV6-1 and TRBJ2-5, with 13 positions matching TRBD2. The CDR3 is made up of 14 amino acids. CDR1 MNHNS and CDR2 SASEGT come from the germline V gene. The J segment lost 5 bases and the V segment lost 8 bases, leaving 5 bases of the junction unmatched. The CDR3 reads CASGLAGDWETQYF. In DNA, the CDR3 is TGTGCCAGCGGACTAGCGGGGGATTGGGAGACCCAGTACTTC.

CDR3 protein: CASDTGRVNEQFF. The CDR3 DNA is TGTGCCAGCGATACGGGCAGGGTCAATGAGCAGTTCTTC. The chain joins TRBV12-3 or TRBV12-4 to TRBJ2-1; perhaps TRBD1 as D (5 bases). The V end was cut by 8 bases, the J end by 6 bases, with 14 bases between. The length of the CDR3 is 13 residues.

This clonotype was seen a handful of times. The chain is built from TRBV12-3 or TRBV12-4 and TRBJ1-1, with D uncertain. V dropped 7 bases and J dropped 0 bases, with 9 bases sitting between them. The CDR3 has 13 residues. CDR3 coding DNA: TGTGCCAGCACCCAACACATGAACACTGAAGCTTTCTTT. Translation gives CASTQHMNTEAFF.

This clonotype was picked up many times. The chain recombines TRBV28 with TRBJ1-3, with 7 bases lining up with TRBD1. Trimming at V came to 1 base and at J to 3 bases, leaving 3 bases not matched to a gene. Germline V CDR1 and CDR2: MDHEN, SYDVKM. The CDR3 has 15 residues. CDR3 amino acids: CASSLFDRVGNTIYF. The CDR3 nucleotides read TGTGCCAGCAGTTTATTCGACAGGGTTGGAAACACCATATATTTT.

This chain links TRBV7-6 with TRBJ2-3; TRBD1 might be the D (6 bases). CDR3 length equals 15 residues. The V gene's germline CDR1 is SGHVS and CDR2 FNYEAQ. V shed 3 bases and J shed 2 bases, with 12 bases lying between them. CDR3 DNA: TGTGCCAGCAGCTTCCGCCGGGACAACACAGATACGCAGTATTTT. Its protein product is CASSFRRDNTDTQYF. Full variable domain (remainder filled in from reference TRBV7-6 and TRBJ2-3): GAGVSQSPRYKVTKRGQDVALRCDPISGHVSLYWYRQALGQGPEFLTYFNYEAQQDKSGLPNDRFSAERPEGSISTLTIQRTEQRDSAMYRCASSFRRDNTDTQYFGPGTRLTVL.

V and J are TRBV12-3 or TRBV12-4 and TRBJ2-5, with 11 bases matching TRBD2. Trimming removed 3 bases from V and 5 bases from J; junction bases left unmatched: 14. The CDR3 covers 18 residues. The CDR3 is CASSLGLAGGRETETQYF. CDR3 DNA sequence: TGTGCCAGCAGTTTGGGTCTAGCGGGGGGTAGAGAGACGGAGACCCAGTACTTC.

The chain recombines TRBV12-3 or TRBV12-4 with TRBJ1-4, with 7 bases fitting TRBD1. The V and J ends lost 6 bases and 3 bases, in that order; junction bases with no gene match: 4. CDR3 length: 14 amino acids. In DNA, the CDR3 is TGTGCCAGCAGCCAAGGGACAGCTAATGAAAAACTGTTTTTT. Amino acids: CASSQGTANEKLFF.

This chain joins TRBV7-9 and TRBJ1-2; D gene ambiguous. Trimming removed 5 bases at V and 4 bases at J, with 17 bases between. The CDR3 sequence is 15 residues long. In germline, CDR1 is SEHNR, CDR2 FQNEAQ (reference sequence). This CDR3 is CASSPKVTEFYGYTF. The CDR3 DNA sequence: TGTGCCAGCAGCCCAAAAGTCACGGAATTCTATGGCTACACCTTC.

The gene calls are TRBV12-3 or TRBV12-4 and TRBJ1-2; 10 bases line up with TRBD1. The CDR3 sequence is 15 residues long. V gave up 5 bases and J gave up 5 bases; unmatched junction bases: 8. CDR3 bases: TGTGCCAGCAGTCAAGGACAGGGGGAAGGATATGGCTACACCTTC. It encodes CASSQGQGEGYGYTF.

Turning to this clonotype: The missing conserved phenylalanine or tryptophan at the end of this CDR3 makes a read error likely. The chain recombines TRBV12-3 or TRBV12-4 with TRBJ1-1; 10 bases match TRBD1. The CDR3 is made up of 14 amino acids. The V and J ends lost 5 bases and 5 bases, in that order; junction bases with no gene match: 5. The CDR3 DNA reads TGTGCCAGCAGTCCGGGACAGGGGAGTACTGAAGCTTTCTTA. Its protein product is CASSPGQGSTEAFL.

This clonotype was seen only a few times. The chain recombines TRBV7-9 with TRBJ1-1, with D hard to call. Trimming removed 4 bases at V and 0 bases at J, with 6 bases between. CDR3 size: 13 residues. Per germline, CDR1 SEHNR and CDR2 FQNEAQ (reference sequence). The chain's CDR3 is CASSSPLNTEAFF. CDR3 nucleotides: TGTGCCAGCAGCTCCCCCTTGAACACTGAAGCTTTCTTT.

J is TRBJ2-2 and V is TRBV12-3 or TRBV12-4; TRBD1 agrees at 7 bases. The CDR3 spans 15 residues. J was trimmed by 4 bases and V by 6 bases; bases with no gene match: 8. The CDR3 coding sequence is TGTGCCAGCAGACCTCGGACAGGAGCCACCGGGGAGCTGTTTTTT. Translating gives CASRPRTGATGELFF.

The table lists this clonotype with a few counts. The V gene is TRBV5-1, the J gene TRBJ1-2, with 9 nucleotides matching TRBD1. V was clipped by 0 bases and J by 4 bases; unmatched bases: 7. CDR1 SGHRS and CDR2 YFSETQ come from the germline V gene. The CDR3 extends over 16 amino acids. CDR3 nucleotides: TGCGCCAGCAGCTTGGCTTCTGTGGGACAGGGCTATGGCTACACCTTC. The encoded protein is CASSLASVGQGYGYTF.

This clonotype showed up just a few times. The chain recombines TRBV20-1 with TRBJ2-1; 14 bases fit TRBD2. From germline, CDR1 is DFQATT and CDR2 SNEGSKA (reference sequence). Trimming at V came to 6 bases and at J to 6 bases, leaving 10 bases not matched to a gene. The CDR3 runs 16 residues. CDR3 sequence (DNA): TGCAGTGCCCACTCCGGGACTAGCGGGAGAGCCAATGAGCAGTTCTTC. It is translated as CSAHSGTSGRANEQFF.

This clonotype was counted only a few times. DNA of the CDR3: TGTGCCAGCGGGGTCTCGGACAGGGAGGAGGGAGAGACCCAGTACTTC. It is translated as CASGVSDREEGETQYF. This chain connects TRBV2 to TRBJ2-5, with TRBD1 identical over 8 bases. CDR3 length equals 16 residues. Germline CDR1 and CDR2: SNHLY and FYNNEI. The V and J ends lost 8 bases and 4 bases, in that order; junction bases with no gene match: 15.